Each of the 19 T cell receptor beta chains below was sequenced from the same sample in a study of CD8+ T cells in alopecia areata. Sequencing templates came from extracted RNA that was reverse transcribed into cDNA. TCRdb keeps only in-frame clones here, not all; method: immunoSEQ multiplex PCR. The sample holds over 250,000 clones; 60% are singletons and the top ten take around 0.84%. Indicated treatment: oral pan-JAK inhibitor, 5-10 mg twice daily. The sample here was CD4+ T cells sorted from blood, taken around week 52, from a patient treated with tofacitinib. The receptors stem from a human donor with alopecia areata.

The genes are TRBV30 and TRBJ1-1; D not certain. Looked up from germline, CDR1 is GTSNPN and CDR2 is SVGIG (reference sequence). There are 13 residues in the CDR3. With 5 bases removed from V and 1 base from J, the gap between germline ends came to 11 bases. The chain's CDR3 is CAWDLSPNTEAFF. CDR3 coding DNA: TGTGCCTGGGACCTCAGCCCGAACACTGAAGCTTTCTTT.

The CDR3 loop reads CASSPFPGELFF. The CDR3 DNA reads as TGTGCCAGCAGCCCTTTTCCCGGGGAGCTGTTTTTT. The V and J genes are TRBV2 and TRBJ2-2; D uncertain. Germline assignment: CDR1 SNHLY and CDR2 FYNNEI. This CDR3 is built from 12 residues. V lost 6 bases and J 6 bases, leaving 8 bases between the germline ends.

This clone was recorded a few times. This chain links TRBV30 with TRBJ1-2, with D unresolved. The CDR3 consists of 11 residues. Germline-derived CDR1 and CDR2 are GTSNPN and SVGIG (reference sequence). Between the trimmed V and J ends, which lost 5 bases and 4 bases, there was a span of 8 bases. Written as DNA, the CDR3 is TGTGCCTGGGCCCGGACCTATGGCTACACCTTC. Translated: CAWARTYGYTF.

This clone was seen a few times. V gene TRBV29-1 combines with J gene TRBJ2-3; D ambiguous. With 1 base removed from V and 4 bases from J, the gap between germline ends came to 15 bases. This CDR3 is 15 amino acids long. Germline assignment: CDR1 SQVTM and CDR2 ANQGSEA. CDR3 loop: CSVEVIGLKADTQYF. CDR3 DNA sequence: TGCAGCGTTGAAGTAATCGGCTTAAAGGCAGATACGCAGTATTTT.

This chain uses TRBV30 with TRBJ1-2, with D possibly being TRBD1 (6 bases). Trimming pared 3 bases from V and 6 bases from J, leaving 14 bases between. Germline values: CDR1 GTSNPN, CDR2 SVGIG (reference sequence). CDR3 size: 13 residues. This CDR3 is CAWRFGAGDGYTF. The DNA for the CDR3 is TGTGCCTGGAGGTTTGGGGCAGGGGATGGCTACACCTTC.

The rearrangement uses TRBV7-9 and TRBJ2-7, with 10 bases identical to TRBD1. Germline-derived CDR1 and CDR2 are SEHNR and FQNEAQ (reference sequence). The CDR3 runs 15 residues. Trimming at V came to 3 bases and at J to 2 bases, leaving 4 bases not matched to a gene. In nucleotides, the CDR3 is TGTGCCAGCAGCTTTCTGACAGGGGGCGCCTACGAGCAGTACTTC. This gives the protein CASSFLTGGAYEQYF. Looking up the rest from reference TRBV7-9 and TRBJ2-7 gives the full variable domain: DTGVSQNPRHKITKRGQNVTFRCDPISEHNRLYWYRQTLGQGPEFLTYFQNEAQLEKSRLLSDRFSAERPKGSFSTLEIQRTEQGDSAMYLCASSFLTGGAYEQYFGPGTRLTVT.

The chain has TRBV5-6 and TRBJ2-3, with D possibly matching TRBD1 (6 bases). The CDR3 sequence is 15 residues long. The germline CDR1 and CDR2 sequences are SGHDT and YYEEEE. Between the trimmed V and J ends, which lost 2 bases and 2 bases, there was a span of 12 bases. DNA of the CDR3: TGTGCCAGCAGCTTCCAGGGGTGGGACACAGATACGCAGTATTTT. Translated, it gives CASSFQGWDTDTQYF.

This clone was detected a few times. This rearrangement joins TRBV14 to TRBJ1-4, with D possibly being TRBD1 (5 bases). Trimming left V 4 bases short and J 8 bases short, with 17 bases between. The CDR3 loop spans 15 amino acids. Germline V gene sequence: CDR1 SGHDN, CDR2 FVKESK. The CDR3 spells CASSPTQRQWEKLFF. DNA of the CDR3: TGTGCCAGCAGCCCGACCCAGCGACAGTGGGAAAAACTGTTTTTT. Full variable domain (rest looked up from reference TRBV14 and TRBJ1-4): EAGVTQFPSHSVIEKGQTVTLRCDPISGHDNLYWYRRVMGKEIKFLLHFVKESKQDESGMPNNRFLAERTGGTYSTLKVQPAELEDSGVYFCASSPTQRQWEKLFFGSGTQLSVL.

This clone appeared a few times. One end of the junction varies from germline; a read error may be responsible. This chain connects TRBV10-3 to TRBJ2-5, with a possible D match to TRBD2 (5 bases). CDR1 and CDR2 from the germline V gene are ENHRY and SYGVKD. The CDR3 is 12 residues long. The CDR3 nucleotides are TGTGCCATCAGTGTCGGCCCCGGGGATCCGGACTTC. Its translation: CAISVGPGDPDF.

The chain couples TRBV5-6 to TRBJ1-4; unclear D gene. The CDR3 is 13 residues long. Germline V gene sequence: CDR1 SGHDT, CDR2 YYEEEE. Trimming removed 3 bases from V and 6 bases from J, with 9 bases in between. CDR3: CASSSRLDEKLFF. The CDR3 region has the DNA TGTGCCAGCAGCTCCCGCCTGGATGAAAAACTGTTTTTT.

This chain uses TRBV7-6 with TRBJ2-1, with TRBD2 matching 13 bases. Germline CDR1 SGHVS, CDR2 FNYEAQ. The CDR3 is 17 residues long. With V trimmed by 5 bases and J by 5 bases, 9 bases remained unmatched. This chain's CDR3 is CASSPGLAGAIDNEQFF. CDR3 nucleotides: TGTGCCAGCAGCCCAGGACTAGCGGGGGCTATCGACAATGAGCAGTTCTTC.

The V call is TRBV5-6, the J call TRBJ1-1; no firm D call. Trimming left V 5 bases short and J 2 bases short, with 13 bases between. The CDR3 covers 14 residues. The germline V gene has CDR1 SGHDT and CDR2 YYEEEE. The CDR3 nucleotides are TGTGCCAGCAGACGGACCGGGGTCAACACTGAAGCTTTCTTT. Protein sequence: CASRRTGVNTEAFF.

A remark on this clone: The junction differs from germline at one of its ends, possibly a read error. This chain joins TRBV30 and TRBJ2-1; the D is unclear. CDR1 is GTSNPN, CDR2 SVGIG, per germline (reference sequence). This CDR3 spans 16 amino acids. The CDR3 here is CAWDVGSHQVYHEQFF. Here the CDR3 DNA reads TGTGCCTGGGATGTCGGCAGCCACCAGGTCTACCATGAGCAGTTCTTC.

The V call is TRBV29-1, the J call TRBJ1-4; 7 positions agree with TRBD1. There are 14 residues in the CDR3. The V segment lost 6 bases and the J segment 3 bases; nucleotides outside the gene matches: 7. Germline CDR1 is SQVTM and CDR2 is ANQGSEA. CDR3 region: CSVLRTGSNEKLFF. For the CDR3, the DNA is TGCAGCGTCCTACGGACAGGTTCTAATGAAAAACTGTTTTTT.

There are a few counts of this clone. This chain uses TRBV30 with TRBJ2-7; D tentatively fits TRBD1 or TRBD2 (5 bases each). Germline CDR1 is GTSNPN and CDR2 is SVGIG (reference sequence). Between the trimmed V and J ends, which lost 1 base and 0 bases, there was a span of 10 bases. The CDR3 runs 14 residues. CDR3 DNA: TGTGCCTGGAGTGGGGGAGACAGCTCCTACGAGCAGTACTTC. It yields the protein CAWSGGDSSYEQYF.

This clone was observed a few times. This chain joins TRBV4-2 and TRBJ2-1; 11 positions match TRBD2. There are 16 residues in the CDR3. The germline CDR1 and CDR2 sequences are LGHNA and YNFKEQ. Unmatched junction bases numbered 5, after V lost 0 bases and J lost 7 bases. The CDR3 sequence is CASSQEVSGGANEQFF. DNA for the CDR3: TGTGCCAGCAGCCAAGAAGTTAGCGGGGGGGCAAATGAGCAGTTCTTC.

This clone was counted only a few times. The chain has TRBV6-6 and TRBJ1-5; D is unclear. CDR3 length: 14 amino acids. V dropped 4 bases and J dropped 6 bases, with 13 bases sitting between them. Germline V CDR1 and CDR2: MNHNY, SVGAGI (reference sequence). The CDR3, as DNA: TGTGCCAGCAGTTTACAAGGAGGTGGTCAGCCCCAGCATTTT. Translating gives CASSLQGGGQPQHF.

The chain couples TRBV29-1 to TRBJ1-2; TRBD1 is a possible D gene (6 bases). V gave up 5 bases and J gave up 7 bases, with 17 bases separating them. CDR1 and CDR2 from the germline V gene are SQVTM and ANQGSEA. CDR3 size: 13 residues. Here the CDR3 reads CSVLPTGFRGYTF. Here the CDR3 DNA reads TGCAGCGTTCTACCTACAGGGTTTCGTGGCTACACCTTC.

This clone was recorded a few times. CDR3 nucleotides: TGTGCCAGCAGCGTAGAGGACAGGGGAGGTGGCTACACCTTC. It encodes CASSVEDRGGGYTF. The V call is TRBV9, the J call TRBJ1-2, with 9 bases lining up with TRBD1. This CDR3 contains 14 residues. The V segment lost 0 bases and the J segment 7 bases; nucleotides outside the gene matches: 4. CDR1 and CDR2 from the germline V gene are SGDLS and YYNGEE. The variable domain in full, with the rest retrieved from reference TRBV9 and TRBJ1-2, is DSGVTQTPKHLITATGQRVTLRCSPRSGDLSVYWYQQSLDQGLQFLIQYYNGEERAKGNILERFSAQQFPDLHSELNLSSLELGDSALYFCASSVEDRGGGYTFGSGTRLTVV.